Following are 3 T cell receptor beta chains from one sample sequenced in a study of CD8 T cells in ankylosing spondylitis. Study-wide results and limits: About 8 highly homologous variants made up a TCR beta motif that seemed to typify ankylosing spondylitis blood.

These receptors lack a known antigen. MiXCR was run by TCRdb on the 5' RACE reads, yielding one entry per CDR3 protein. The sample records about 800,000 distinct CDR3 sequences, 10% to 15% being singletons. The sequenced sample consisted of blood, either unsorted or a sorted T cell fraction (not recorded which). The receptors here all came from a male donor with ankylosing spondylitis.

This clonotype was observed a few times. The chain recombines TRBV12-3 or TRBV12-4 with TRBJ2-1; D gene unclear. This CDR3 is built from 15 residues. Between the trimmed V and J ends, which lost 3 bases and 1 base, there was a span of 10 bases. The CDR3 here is CASSLLGPSYNEQFF. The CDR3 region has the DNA TGTGCCAGCAGTTTGCTGGGCCCTTCCTACAATGAGCAGTTCTTC.

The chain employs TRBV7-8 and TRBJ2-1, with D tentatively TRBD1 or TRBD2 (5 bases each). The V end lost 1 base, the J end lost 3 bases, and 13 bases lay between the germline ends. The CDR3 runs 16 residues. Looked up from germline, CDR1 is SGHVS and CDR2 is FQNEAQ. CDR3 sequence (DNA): TGTGCCAGCAGCTTAGTTGGGGGAGTGAACTACAATGAGCAGTTCTTC. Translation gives CASSLVGGVNYNEQFF.

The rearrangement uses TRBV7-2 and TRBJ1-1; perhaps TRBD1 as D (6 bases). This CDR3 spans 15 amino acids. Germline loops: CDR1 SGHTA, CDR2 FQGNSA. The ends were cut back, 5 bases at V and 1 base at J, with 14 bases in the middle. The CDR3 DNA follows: TGTGCCAGCAGCCGAGATGGGGGGGCGAACACTGAAGCTTTCTTT. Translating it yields CASSRDGGANTEAFF.